Shown below are 19 T cell receptor beta chains from a single sample sequenced in a study of blood T cells in healthy people across ages. Next came a second PCR, run for roughly 6 to 11 cycles, which used a sample-barcoded 5' primer along with a J-beta primer mix. TCRdb independently ran MiXCR on the 5' RACE reads; one entry per CDR3 protein. The sample lists 1.5 million to 2 million distinct CDR3 sequences; roughly 28% were seen once. Sequences were obtained from blood. The receptor source for this set is a woman aged 25-40 years in good health.

This clonotype turned up a few times. The V gene is TRBV5-5, the J gene TRBJ2-3; 8 bases map to TRBD1. Losses at the gene ends were 3 bases for V and 0 bases for J; bases not matched to a gene: 6. The germline V gene encodes CDR1 SGHKS and CDR2 YYEKEE (reference sequence). This CDR3 comprises 16 residues. The CDR3 sequence is CASSSRDRRSTDTQYF. CDR3 nucleotide sequence: TGTGCCAGCAGCTCCCGGGACAGGAGAAGCACAGATACGCAGTATTTT.

The V gene is TRBV7-2, the J gene TRBJ1-2; unclear D gene. Germline CDR1 reads SGHTA; CDR2 reads FQGNSA. V was trimmed by 4 bases and J by 7 bases, leaving 13 bases between them. The length of the CDR3 is 13 residues. The CDR3 loop reads CASSSDNVGGYTF. Here the CDR3 DNA reads TGTGCCAGCAGCTCCGACAATGTAGGTGGCTACACCTTC. The variable domain in full, completed from reference TRBV7-2 and TRBJ1-2, reads GAGVSQSPSNKVTEKGKDVELRCDPISGHTALYWYRQSLGQGLEFLIYFQGNSAPDKSGLPSDRFSAERTGGSVSTLTIQRTQQEDSAVYLCASSSDNVGGYTFGSGTRLTVV.

In this sample, this clonotype turned up many times. The chain joins TRBV9 to TRBJ2-6; D not certain. The CDR3 runs 17 residues. V lost 3 bases and J 0 bases, leaving 13 bases between the germline ends. Germline V gene sequence: CDR1 SGDLS, CDR2 YYNGEE. CDR3 DNA sequence: TGTGCCAGCAGCGCGAAAGGGTGGGCCTCTGGGGCCAACGTCCTGACTTTC. This encodes CASSAKGWASGANVLTF.

The genes are TRBV9 and TRBJ2-1; 10 bases line up with TRBD2. The V gene's germline CDR1 is SGDLS and CDR2 YYNGEE. The CDR3 consists of 18 residues. The V gene end was trimmed by 0 bases and the J gene end by 0 bases; junction bases not matched to a gene: 6. Written as DNA, the CDR3 is TGTGCCAGCAGCGTAGGACTAGCGGGCAGAAACTCCTACAATGAGCAGTTCTTC. Residues: CASSVGLAGRNSYNEQFF.

This chain joins TRBV4-1 and TRBJ2-7; D is possibly TRBD1 or TRBD2 (5 bases each). Trimming left V 2 bases short and J 7 bases short, with 21 bases between. The CDR3 covers 16 residues. CDR1 is MGHRA and CDR2 is YSYEKL in the germline V gene. CDR3 coding DNA: TGCGCCAGCAGCCAACGGGTTGGGGGAGACCGTAAGGAGCAGTACTTC. Translated, it gives CASSQRVGGDRKEQYF.

The J gene is TRBJ1-1, the V gene TRBV7-2; no clear D gene. Germline V gene lookup returns CDR1 SGHTA and CDR2 FQGNSA. The germline V and J ends were trimmed by 2 bases and 4 bases, with 8 bases remaining between them. The CDR3 runs to 13 residues. CDR3 DNA sequence: TGTGCCAGCAGCTTACACGGCGGCACTGAAGCTTTCTTT. Translated, it gives CASSLHGGTEAFF.

The chain couples TRBV12-3 or TRBV12-4 to TRBJ1-2, with TRBD1 identical over 7 bases. Losses at the gene ends were 2 bases for V and 5 bases for J; bases not matched to a gene: 8. This CDR3 has 15 amino acids. The CDR3 reads CASSLPGQTAYGYTF. In nucleotides, the CDR3 is TGTGCCAGCAGTTTACCGGGACAGACGGCTTATGGCTACACCTTC.

This clonotype has a count of ten or more. This chain links TRBV6-6 with TRBJ2-3; maybe TRBD2 (5 bases). Trimming took off 0 bases at V and 1 base at J, with 5 bases between the two ends. The germline CDR1 and CDR2 sequences are MNHNY and SVGAGI (reference sequence). This CDR3 spans 14 amino acids. CDR3 sequence: CASSYSGGTDTQYF. In nucleotides, the CDR3 is TGTGCCAGCAGTTACTCCGGGGGCACAGATACGCAGTATTTT.

V usage is TRBV24-1 and J usage is TRBJ2-3; possible D gene TRBD1, 6 bases. The V end was cut by 9 bases, the J end by 5 bases, with 8 bases between. In germline, CDR1 is KGHDR, CDR2 SFDVKD. The CDR3 is 11 amino acids. The CDR3 DNA follows: TGTGCCACCCAAGGGGGAGATACGCAGTATTTT. This sequence encodes CATQGGDTQYF.

The table lists this clonotype with a few counts. The chain has TRBV6-1 and TRBJ2-1, with D possibly being TRBD2 (6 bases). CDR1 MNHNS and CDR2 SASEGT come from the germline V gene. The CDR3 is 15 amino acids. The V end was cut by 8 bases, the J end by 0 bases, with 14 bases between. CDR3 coding DNA: TGTGCCAGCGGGGGACGGGGGAGCTCCTACAATGAGCAGTTCTTC. Its protein product is CASGGRGSSYNEQFF.

The chain uses TRBV4-1 and TRBJ2-7, with 8 bases that match TRBD2. J was trimmed by 7 bases and V by 4 bases; bases with no gene match: 12. This CDR3 has 15 amino acids. Germline CDR1 reads MGHRA; CDR2 reads YSYEKL. CDR3 nucleotides: TGCGCCAGCAGCCCCCAACTAGCGGTCTACAATGAGCAGTACTTC. As protein: CASSPQLAVYNEQYF.

The table lists this clonotype with a few counts. This chain links TRBV7-9 with TRBJ1-4; 7 nucleotides agree with TRBD1. CDR1 is SEHNR, CDR2 FQNEAQ, per germline (reference sequence). The CDR3 loop spans 15 amino acids. The V and J ends lost 3 bases and 1 base, in that order; junction bases with no gene match: 2. CDR3 protein: CASSLWDRTNEKLFF. DNA for the CDR3: TGTGCCAGCAGCTTGTGGGACAGAACTAATGAAAAACTGTTTTTT.

This clonotype was observed a few times. V gene TRBV5-1 combines with J gene TRBJ2-3; D assignment may be TRBD1 or TRBD2 (7 bases each). The V gene lost 5 bases and the J gene lost 2 bases, with 12 bases spanning the gap. The germline gives CDR1 SGHRS, CDR2 YFSETQ. The CDR3 spans 14 residues. The CDR3 loop reads CASSPGGATDTQYF. In DNA, the CDR3 is TGCGCCAGCAGTCCAGGGGGGGCCACAGATACGCAGTATTTT.

The rearrangement uses TRBV11-2 and TRBJ2-4; no definite D call. Matching the DNA end better, TRBJ2-7 makes the J call doubtful. Germline V gene sequence: CDR1 SGHAT, CDR2 FQNNGV. The CDR3 is 16 amino acids. The CDR3 region has the DNA TGTGCCAGCAGCTTAGAGAGGCCGGACGAAACCTACGAGCAGTACTTC. This encodes CASSLERPDETYEQYF.

The sample holds one count of this clonotype. This may be a read error, as it is one base from a much larger clone. The chain uses TRBV15 and TRBJ2-3, with TRBD1 as a possible D gene (5 bases). CDR1 and CDR2 from the germline V gene are LNHNV and YYDKDF (reference sequence). This CDR3 comprises 11 residues. The CDR3 bases are TGTGCCACCGGCAGGGATGATACGCAGTATTTT. It encodes CATGRDDTQYF.

This clonotype appeared a few times. This chain uses TRBV30 with TRBJ1-6; no definite D call. Germline values: CDR1 GTSNPN, CDR2 SVGIG (reference sequence). This CDR3 is 15 amino acids long. The V end was cut by 1 base, the J end by 5 bases, with 12 bases between. In nucleotides, the CDR3 is TGTGCCTGGAGTGGTACCAGAGGGAATAATTCACCCCTCCACTTT. It encodes CAWSGTRGNNSPLHF. Combining the CDR3 with reference TRBV30 and TRBJ1-6 gives the whole variable domain SQTIHQWPATLVQPVGSPLSLECTVEGTSNPNLYWYRQAAGRGLQLLFYSVGIGQISSEVPQNLSASRPQDRQFILSSKKLLLSDSGFYLCAWSGTRGNNSPLHFGNGTRLTVT.

The gene calls are TRBV5-1 and TRBJ2-1, with D possibly being TRBD2 (6 bases). V was trimmed by 4 bases and J by 8 bases, leaving 22 bases between them. The CDR3 covers 16 residues. Germline V gene data show CDR1 as SGHRS and CDR2 as YFSETQ. Here the CDR3 DNA reads TGCGCCAGCAGCCCCGGCAGTACAGCAAGGAGGGATGAGCAGTTCTTC. This gives the protein CASSPGSTARRDEQFF.

This clonotype was seen more than once but under ten times. The chain is built from TRBV20-1 and TRBJ2-1; TRBD2 matches 9 bases. In germline, CDR1 is DFQATT, CDR2 SNEGSKA (reference sequence). With V trimmed by 1 base and J by 2 bases, 9 bases remained unmatched. This CDR3 has 17 residues. The CDR3 DNA is TGCAGTGCTAGAGGCCTACGTTTAGCGGGAGCCTACAATGAGCAGTTCTTC. Translation gives CSARGLRLAGAYNEQFF.

Notes on this clonotype: A read error is possible here, since a much larger clone lies one base away. The chain is built from TRBV7-2 and TRBJ2-4; TRBD2 matches at 8 bases. The J call may be faulty, since TRBJ2-7 better matches the DNA end. Germline values: CDR1 SGHTA, CDR2 FQGNSA. This CDR3 is 14 amino acids long. The CDR3: CASSPSGSFGEQYF. CDR3 sequence (DNA): TGTGCCAGCAGCCCGAGCGGGAGTTTTGGCGAGCAGTACTTC.